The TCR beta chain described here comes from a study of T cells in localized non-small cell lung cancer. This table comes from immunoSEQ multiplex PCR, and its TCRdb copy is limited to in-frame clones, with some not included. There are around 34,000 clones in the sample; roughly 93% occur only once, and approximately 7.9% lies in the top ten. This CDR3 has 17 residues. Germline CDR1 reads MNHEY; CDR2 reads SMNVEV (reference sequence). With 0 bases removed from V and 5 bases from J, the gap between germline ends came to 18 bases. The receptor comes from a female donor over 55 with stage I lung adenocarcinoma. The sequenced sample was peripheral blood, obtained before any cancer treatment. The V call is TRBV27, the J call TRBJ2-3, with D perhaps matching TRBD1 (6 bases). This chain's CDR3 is CASSLSQGTGSQDTQYF. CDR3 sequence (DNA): TGTGCCAGCAGTTTATCTCAGGGGACGGGTTCGCAAGATACGCAGTATTTT.